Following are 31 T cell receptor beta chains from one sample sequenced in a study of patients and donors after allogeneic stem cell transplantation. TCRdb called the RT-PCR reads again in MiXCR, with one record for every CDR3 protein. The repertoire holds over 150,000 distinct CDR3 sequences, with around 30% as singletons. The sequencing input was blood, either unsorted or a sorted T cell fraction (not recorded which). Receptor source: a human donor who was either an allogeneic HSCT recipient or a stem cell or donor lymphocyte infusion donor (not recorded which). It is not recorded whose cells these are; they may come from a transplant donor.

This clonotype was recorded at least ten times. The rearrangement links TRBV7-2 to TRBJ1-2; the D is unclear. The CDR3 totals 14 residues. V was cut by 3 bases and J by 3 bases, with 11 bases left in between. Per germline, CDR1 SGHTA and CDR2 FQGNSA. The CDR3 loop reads CASSLNHGDYGYTF. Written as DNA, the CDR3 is TGTGCCAGCAGCTTGAATCACGGGGACTATGGCTACACCTTC.

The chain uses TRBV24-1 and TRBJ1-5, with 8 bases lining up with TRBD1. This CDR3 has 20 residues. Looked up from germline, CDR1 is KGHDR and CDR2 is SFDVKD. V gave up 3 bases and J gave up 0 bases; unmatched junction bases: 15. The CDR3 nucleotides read TGTGCCACCAGTGATCCCGGCAGCAGGGGGCATGGCTATAGCAATCAGCCCCAGCATTTT. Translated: CATSDPGSRGHGYSNQPQHF.

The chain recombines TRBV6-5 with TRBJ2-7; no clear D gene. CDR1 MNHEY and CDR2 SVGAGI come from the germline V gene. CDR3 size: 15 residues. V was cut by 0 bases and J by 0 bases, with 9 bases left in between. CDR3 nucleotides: TGTGCCAGCAGTTACTCCCCTAGGAACTCCTACGAGCAGTACTTC. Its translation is CASSYSPRNSYEQYF.

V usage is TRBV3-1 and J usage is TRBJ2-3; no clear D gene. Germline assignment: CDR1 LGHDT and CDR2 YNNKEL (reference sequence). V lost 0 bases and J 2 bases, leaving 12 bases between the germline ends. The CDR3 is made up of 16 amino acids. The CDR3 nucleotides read TGTGCCAGCAGCCAAGATCTGCAGGCCACCACAGATACGCAGTATTTT. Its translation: CASSQDLQATTDTQYF.

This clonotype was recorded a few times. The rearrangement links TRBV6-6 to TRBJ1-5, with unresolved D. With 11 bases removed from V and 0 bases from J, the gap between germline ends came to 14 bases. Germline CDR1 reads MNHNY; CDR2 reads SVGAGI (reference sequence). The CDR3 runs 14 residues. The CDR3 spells CAVDLLYSNQPQHF. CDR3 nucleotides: TGTGCCGTCGACCTCCTCTATAGCAATCAGCCCCAGCATTTT.

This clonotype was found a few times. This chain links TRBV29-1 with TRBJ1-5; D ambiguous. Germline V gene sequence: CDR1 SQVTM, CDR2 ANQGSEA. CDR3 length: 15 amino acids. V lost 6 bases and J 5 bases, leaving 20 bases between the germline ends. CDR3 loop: CSVQQRVGSDQPQHF. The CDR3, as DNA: TGCAGCGTCCAACAACGGGTAGGGAGTGATCAGCCCCAGCATTTT.

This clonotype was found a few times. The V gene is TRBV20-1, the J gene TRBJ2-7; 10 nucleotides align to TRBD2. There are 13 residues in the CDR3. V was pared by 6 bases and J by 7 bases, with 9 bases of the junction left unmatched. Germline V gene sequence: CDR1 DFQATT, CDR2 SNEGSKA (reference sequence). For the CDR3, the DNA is TGCAGTGCCCCCGTAAGCGGGAGGGGGGAGCAGTACTTC. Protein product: CSAPVSGRGEQYF.

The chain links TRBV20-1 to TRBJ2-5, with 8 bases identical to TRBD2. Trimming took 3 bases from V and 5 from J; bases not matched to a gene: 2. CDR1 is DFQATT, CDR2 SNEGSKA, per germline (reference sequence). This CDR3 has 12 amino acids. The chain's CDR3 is CSARTGGETQYF. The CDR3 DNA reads TGCAGTGCTAGGACGGGAGGGGAGACCCAGTACTTC.

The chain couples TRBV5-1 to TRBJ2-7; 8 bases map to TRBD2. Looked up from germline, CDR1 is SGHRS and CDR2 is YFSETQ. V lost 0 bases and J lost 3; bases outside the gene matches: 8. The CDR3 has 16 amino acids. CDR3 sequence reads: CASSLALSGKGYEQYF. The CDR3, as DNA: TGCGCCAGCAGCTTGGCCCTTAGCGGGAAGGGCTACGAGCAGTACTTC.

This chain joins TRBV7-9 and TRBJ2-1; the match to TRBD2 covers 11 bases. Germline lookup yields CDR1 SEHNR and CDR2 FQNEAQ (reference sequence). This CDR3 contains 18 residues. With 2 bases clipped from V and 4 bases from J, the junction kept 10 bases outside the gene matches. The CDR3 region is CASSLPLSGLAAYNEQFF. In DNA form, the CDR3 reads TGTGCCAGCAGCTTACCCTTGTCGGGACTAGCGGCTTACAATGAGCAGTTCTTC.

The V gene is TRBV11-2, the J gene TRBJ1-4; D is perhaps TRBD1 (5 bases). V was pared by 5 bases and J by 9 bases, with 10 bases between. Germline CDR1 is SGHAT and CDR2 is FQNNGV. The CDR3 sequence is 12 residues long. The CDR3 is CASSPRQKKLFF. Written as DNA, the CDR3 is TGTGCCAGCAGCCCCCGACAGAAAAAACTGTTTTTT.

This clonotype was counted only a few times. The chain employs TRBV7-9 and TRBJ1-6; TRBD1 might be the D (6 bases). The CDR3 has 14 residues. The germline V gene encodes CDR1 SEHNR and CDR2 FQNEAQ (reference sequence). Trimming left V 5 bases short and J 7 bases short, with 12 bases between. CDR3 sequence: CASSHRDYNSPLHF. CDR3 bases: TGTGCCAGCAGCCACAGGGATTACAATTCACCCCTCCACTTT.

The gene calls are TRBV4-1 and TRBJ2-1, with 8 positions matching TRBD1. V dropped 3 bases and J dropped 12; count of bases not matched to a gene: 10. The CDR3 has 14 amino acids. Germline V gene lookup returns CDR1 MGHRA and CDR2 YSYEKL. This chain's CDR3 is CASSHLTGEYWQFF. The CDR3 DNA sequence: TGCGCCAGCAGCCATTTGACAGGGGAGTATTGGCAGTTCTTC.

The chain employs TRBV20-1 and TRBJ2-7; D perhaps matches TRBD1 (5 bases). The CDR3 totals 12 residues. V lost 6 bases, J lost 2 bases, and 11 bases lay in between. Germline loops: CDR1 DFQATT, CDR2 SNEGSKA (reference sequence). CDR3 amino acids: CSANGRAYEQYF. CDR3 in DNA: TGCAGTGCGAATGGCAGGGCCTACGAGCAGTACTTC.

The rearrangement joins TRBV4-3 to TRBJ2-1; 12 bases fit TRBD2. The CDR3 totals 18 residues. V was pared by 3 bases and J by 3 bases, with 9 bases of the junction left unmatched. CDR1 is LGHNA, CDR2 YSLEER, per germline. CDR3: CASSQARVLAGGYNEQFF. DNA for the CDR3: TGCGCCAGCAGCCAGGCGCGCGTACTAGCGGGAGGCTACAATGAGCAGTTCTTC.

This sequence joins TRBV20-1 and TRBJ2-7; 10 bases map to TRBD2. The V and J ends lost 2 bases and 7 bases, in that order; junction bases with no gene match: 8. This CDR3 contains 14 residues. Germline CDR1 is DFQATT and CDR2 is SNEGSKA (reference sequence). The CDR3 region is CSARLAGVTEEQYF. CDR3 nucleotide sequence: TGCAGTGCTAGACTAGCGGGAGTTACGGAAGAGCAGTACTTC.

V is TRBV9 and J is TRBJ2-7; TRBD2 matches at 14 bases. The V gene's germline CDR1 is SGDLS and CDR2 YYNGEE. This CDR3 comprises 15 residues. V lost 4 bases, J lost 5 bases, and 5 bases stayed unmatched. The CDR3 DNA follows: TGTGCCAGCAGCACGGGGACTAGCGGGAGCGACGAGCAGTACTTC. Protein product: CASSTGTSGSDEQYF.

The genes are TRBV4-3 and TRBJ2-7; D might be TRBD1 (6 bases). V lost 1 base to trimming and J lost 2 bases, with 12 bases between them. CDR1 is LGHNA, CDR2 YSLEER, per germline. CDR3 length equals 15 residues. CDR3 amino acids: CASSQAGTRTYEQYF. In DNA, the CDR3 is TGCGCCAGCAGCCAAGCCGGGACACGGACCTACGAGCAGTACTTC.

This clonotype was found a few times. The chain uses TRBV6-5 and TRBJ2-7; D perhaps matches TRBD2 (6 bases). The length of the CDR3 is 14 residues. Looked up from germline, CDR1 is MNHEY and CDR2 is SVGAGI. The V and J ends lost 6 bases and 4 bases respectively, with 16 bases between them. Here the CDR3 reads CASSDLLREYEQYF. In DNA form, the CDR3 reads TGTGCCAGCAGCGACCTGCTCCGGGAGTACGAGCAGTACTTC.

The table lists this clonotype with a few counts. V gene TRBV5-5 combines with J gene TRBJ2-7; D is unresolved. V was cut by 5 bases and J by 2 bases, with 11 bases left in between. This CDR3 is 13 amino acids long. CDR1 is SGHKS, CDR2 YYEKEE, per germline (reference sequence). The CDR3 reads CASSPGPTYEQYF. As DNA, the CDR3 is TGTGCCAGCAGTCCTGGACCCACCTACGAGCAGTACTTC.

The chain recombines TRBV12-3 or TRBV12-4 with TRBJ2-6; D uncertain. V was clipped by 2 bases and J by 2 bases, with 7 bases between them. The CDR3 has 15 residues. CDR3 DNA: TGTGCCAGCAGTTTATCTGAGACTGGGGCCAACGTCCTGACTTTC. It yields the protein CASSLSETGANVLTF.

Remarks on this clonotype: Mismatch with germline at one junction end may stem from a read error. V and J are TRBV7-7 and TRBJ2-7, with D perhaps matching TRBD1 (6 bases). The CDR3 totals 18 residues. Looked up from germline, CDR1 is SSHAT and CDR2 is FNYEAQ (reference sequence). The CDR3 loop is CASSVLGPNRDTLYEQYF. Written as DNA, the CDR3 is TGTGCTAGCAGCGTTTTGGGCCCAAACCGGGACACTCTATACGAGCAGTACTTC.

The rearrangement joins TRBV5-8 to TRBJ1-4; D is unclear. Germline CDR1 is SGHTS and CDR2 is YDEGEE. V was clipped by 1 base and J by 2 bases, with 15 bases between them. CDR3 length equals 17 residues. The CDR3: CASSLLTGLGTNEKLFF. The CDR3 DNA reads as TGTGCCAGCAGCTTGCTCACCGGCCTCGGGACTAATGAAAAACTGTTTTTT.

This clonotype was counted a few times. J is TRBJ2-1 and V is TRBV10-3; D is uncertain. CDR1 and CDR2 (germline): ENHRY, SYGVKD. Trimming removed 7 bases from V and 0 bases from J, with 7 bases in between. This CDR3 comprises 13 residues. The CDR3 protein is CAIKYDSYNEQFF. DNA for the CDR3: TGTGCCATCAAATATGACTCCTACAATGAGCAGTTCTTC.

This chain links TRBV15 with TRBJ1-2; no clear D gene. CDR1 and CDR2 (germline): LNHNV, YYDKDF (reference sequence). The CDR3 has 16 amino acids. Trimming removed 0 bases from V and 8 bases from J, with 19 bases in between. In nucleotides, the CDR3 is TGTGCCACCAGCAGAGATCAGGCTGAGAGACACCGGGGCTACACCTTC. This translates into CATSRDQAERHRGYTF.

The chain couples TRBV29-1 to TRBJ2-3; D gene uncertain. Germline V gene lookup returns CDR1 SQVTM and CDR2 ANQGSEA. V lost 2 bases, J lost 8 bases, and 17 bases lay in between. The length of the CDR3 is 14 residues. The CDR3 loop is CSVERDGVLGTQYF. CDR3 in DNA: TGCAGCGTTGAAAGGGATGGTGTCCTGGGTACGCAGTATTTT.

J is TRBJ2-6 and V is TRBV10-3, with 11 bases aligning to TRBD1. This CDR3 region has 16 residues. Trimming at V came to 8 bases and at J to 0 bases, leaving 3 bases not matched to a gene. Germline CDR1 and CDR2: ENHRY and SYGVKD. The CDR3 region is CAIGQGAFSGANVLTF. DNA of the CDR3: TGTGCCATCGGACAGGGGGCCTTCTCTGGGGCCAACGTCCTGACTTTC.

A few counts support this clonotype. The CDR3 DNA sequence: TGTGCCAGCAGACTACAGGGGTTTAGGTCTTTCTTT. It specifies CASRLQGFRSFF. The V call is TRBV28, the J call TRBJ1-1, with 7 bases aligning to TRBD1. CDR1 MDHEN and CDR2 SYDVKM come from the germline V gene. The CDR3 loop spans 12 amino acids. The trim removed 6 bases at V and 12 bases at J, leaving 10 bases unmatched. Complete variable domain (other parts from reference TRBV28 and TRBJ1-1): DVKVTQSSRYLVKRTGEKVFLECVQDMDHENMFWYRQDPGLGLRLIYFSYDVKMKEKGDIPEGYSVSREKKERFSLILESASTNQTSMYLCASRLQGFRSFFGQGTRLTVV.

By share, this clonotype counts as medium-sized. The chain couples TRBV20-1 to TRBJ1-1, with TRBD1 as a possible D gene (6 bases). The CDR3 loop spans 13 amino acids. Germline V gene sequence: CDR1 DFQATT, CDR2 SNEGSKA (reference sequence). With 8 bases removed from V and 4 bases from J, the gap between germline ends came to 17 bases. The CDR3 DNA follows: TGCAGTCCTACCAGGGGATTGGGCACTGAAGCTTTCTTT. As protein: CSPTRGLGTEAFF.

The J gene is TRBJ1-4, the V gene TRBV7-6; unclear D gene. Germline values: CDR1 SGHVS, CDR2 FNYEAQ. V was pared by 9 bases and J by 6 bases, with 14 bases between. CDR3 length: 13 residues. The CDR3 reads CASHGSEDEKLFF. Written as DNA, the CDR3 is TGTGCCAGTCACGGGTCGGAGGATGAAAAACTGTTTTTT.

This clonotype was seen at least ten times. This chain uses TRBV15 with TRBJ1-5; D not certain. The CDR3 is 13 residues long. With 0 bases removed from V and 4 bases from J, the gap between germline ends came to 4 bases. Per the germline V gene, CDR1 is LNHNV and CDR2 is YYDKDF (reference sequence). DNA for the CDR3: TGTGCCACCAGCAGAGACGGGAATCAGCCCCAGCATTTT. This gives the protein CATSRDGNQPQHF.